Detailed here is one T cell receptor beta chain. This entry belongs to a study of blood T cell repertoires in COVID-19. Study as a whole: The origin of the acute and convalescent COVID-19 samples was the United States, Italy and Spain.

Trimming removed 3 bases from V and 5 bases from J, with 7 bases in between. CDR3 length: 12 amino acids. In germline, CDR1 is LGHNT, CDR2 FRNRAP. Profiling relied on immunoSEQ multiplex PCR, and the TCRdb table lists in-frame clones only, not all of them. The table lists almost 400,000 clones, about 90% of them singletons. Patients in Seattle were enrolled during active infection, then followed longitudinally. This receptor was obtained from a woman aged 55-70 years with COVID-19, enrolled during active disease. The gene calls are TRBV12-5 and TRBJ1-1, with D uncertain. The sequencing sample was made of peripheral blood. CDR3 bases: TGTGCTAGTGGTTTCCTCGGGACTGAAGCTTTCTTT. Translating it yields CASGFLGTEAFF.